Each of the 32 T cell receptor beta chains below was sequenced from the same sample in a study of T cell repertoires in cytomegalovirus infection. TCRdb independently ran MiXCR on the reads; one entry per CDR3 protein. The data hold 100,000 or so distinct CDR3 sequences, with 20% to 30% observed a single time. Material: CD8+ T cells from PBMCs. The receptors were gathered from a human donor in good health (CMV status not recorded). Some clones in this sample may be carry-over from other donors' samples.

With respect to this clonotype: A read error may be the cause here, since a much bigger clone is one base away. V and J are TRBV7-2 and TRBJ2-7, with D unclear. Germline CDR1 reads SGHTA; CDR2 reads FQGNSA. V dropped 3 bases and J dropped 3 bases, with 12 bases sitting between them. The CDR3 is made up of 14 amino acids. CDR3 DNA sequence: TGTGCCAGCAGCTTGCAGGTAGGCTACTACGAGCAGTACTTC. It codes for CASSLQVGYYEQYF.

This sequence joins TRBV27 and TRBJ2-7; 7 positions match TRBD1. CDR3 length equals 16 residues. The germline V gene has CDR1 MNHEY and CDR2 SMNVEV (reference sequence). The junction had 10 bases not matched to a gene; V was cut back by 5 bases and J by 0 bases. The CDR3 protein is CASSPDRALASYEQYF. The DNA of the CDR3 is TGTGCCAGCAGTCCCGACAGGGCGCTAGCCTCCTACGAGCAGTACTTC.

This clonotype occurred many times. For the CDR3, the DNA is TGTGCCAGCAGCCGGACAGGGGACTTCTATGGCTACACCTTC. Translation: CASSRTGDFYGYTF. The rearrangement links TRBV11-2 to TRBJ1-2, with 9 bases identical to TRBD1. The CDR3 has 14 amino acids. Germline loops: CDR1 SGHAT, CDR2 FQNNGV. V was pared by 5 bases and J by 4 bases, with 5 bases of the junction left unmatched. Full variable domain (rest looked up from reference TRBV11-2 and TRBJ1-2): EAGVAQSPRYKIIEKRQSVAFWCNPISGHATLYWYQQILGQGPKLLIQFQNNGVVDDSQLPKDRFSAERLKGVDSTLKIQPAKLEDSAVYLCASSRTGDFYGYTFGSGTRLTVV.

This clonotype was observed a handful of times. The CDR3 is CASSPNQGGGQPQHF. CDR3 DNA sequence: TGTGCCAGCAGTCCCAACCAGGGTGGGGGCCAGCCCCAGCATTTT. This chain joins TRBV9 and TRBJ1-5, with TRBD1 as a possible D gene (6 bases). The CDR3 has 15 residues. V was shortened by 5 bases and J by 7 bases, with 19 bases between the two germline ends. Germline V gene lookup returns CDR1 SGDLS and CDR2 YYNGEE.

This clonotype was detected only a few times. This chain links TRBV19 with TRBJ2-6, with D perhaps matching TRBD1 (6 bases). Germline V lookup: CDR1 LNHDA, CDR2 SQIVND (reference sequence). The CDR3 spans 15 residues. Trimming removed 5 bases at V and 4 bases at J, with 12 bases between. CDR3 region: CASSPTGSGANVLTF. In nucleotides, the CDR3 is TGTGCCAGTAGTCCCACAGGGTCCGGGGCCAACGTCCTGACTTTC.

This clonotype is judged medium-sized. The chain links TRBV28 to TRBJ1-6; TRBD1 is a possible D gene (5 bases). Germline loops: CDR1 MDHEN, CDR2 SYDVKM. V lost 2 bases to trimming and J lost 8 bases, with 13 bases between them. This CDR3 is 15 amino acids long. CDR3 sequence reads: CASSLERGPDSPLHF. In DNA form, the CDR3 reads TGTGCCAGCAGTTTAGAAAGGGGTCCGGATTCACCCCTCCACTTT.

A word on this clonotype: A much more abundant neighbour one base away suggests this may be a read error. The V and J genes are TRBV6-6 and TRBJ2-1; 7 bases line up with TRBD2. The length of the CDR3 is 15 residues. Germline V gene data show CDR1 as MNHNY and CDR2 as SVGAGI (reference sequence). The CDR3 here is CASSYRLAEHNEQIF. CDR3 coding DNA: TGTGCCAGCAGTTACCGTCTAGCGGAGCACAATGAGCAGATCTTC.

V gene TRBV5-6 combines with J gene TRBJ2-2, with D unclear. The V gene lost 2 bases and the J gene lost 7 bases, with 6 bases spanning the gap. CDR3 length: 12 amino acids. Per the germline V gene, CDR1 is SGHDT and CDR2 is YYEEEE. CDR3 coding DNA: TGTGCCAGCAGCTTTGTGGACGGGGAGCTGTTTTTT. Amino acid sequence: CASSFVDGELFF.

This clonotype was detected only a few times. The chain has TRBV28 and TRBJ2-5; TRBD2 aligns across 9 bases. The germline V gene encodes CDR1 MDHEN and CDR2 SYDVKM. Losses at the gene ends were 8 bases for V and 13 bases for J; bases not matched to a gene: 11. This CDR3 has 12 residues. The CDR3 DNA is TGTGCCAGCGGGCCTTCCGGGACTAGCTCGTACTTC. Encoded protein: CASGPSGTSSYF. Drawing the rest from reference TRBV28 and TRBJ2-5, the complete variable domain is DVKVTQSSRYLVKRTGEKVFLECVQDMDHENMFWYRQDPGLGLRLIYFSYDVKMKEKGDIPEGYSVSREKKERFSLILESASTNQTSMYLCASGPSGTSSYFGPGTRLLVL.

This clonotype came up many times. The CDR3 nucleotides are TGTGCCAGCGGCGGGAGATCCTACGAGCAGTACTTC. Translation gives CASGGRSYEQYF. The chain employs TRBV7-9 and TRBJ2-7; 7 nucleotides match TRBD2. The CDR3 length is 12 residues. Germline V gives CDR1 SEHNR, CDR2 FQNEAQ (reference sequence). Losses at the gene ends were 8 bases for V and 1 base for J; bases not matched to a gene: 2.

This clonotype came up a few times. The V and J genes are TRBV10-3 and TRBJ2-3; 7 bases align to TRBD1. This CDR3 has 16 residues. V trimming: 3 bases; J trimming: 0 bases; junction bases outside the gene matches: 6. The germline gives CDR1 ENHRY, CDR2 SYGVKD. The CDR3: CAISESTGLSTDTQYF. Here the CDR3 DNA reads TGTGCCATCAGTGAATCGACAGGGCTCAGCACAGATACGCAGTATTTT.

This clonotype has more than one count but fewer than ten. This chain connects TRBV28 to TRBJ2-2; TRBD2 matches 11 bases. This CDR3 region has 14 residues. V gave up 10 bases and J gave up 7 bases; unmatched junction bases: 8. In germline, CDR1 is MDHEN, CDR2 SYDVKM. This chain's CDR3 is CAIPSGGFDGELFF. The CDR3 DNA reads as TGTGCCATCCCTAGCGGGGGGTTTGACGGGGAGCTGTTTTTT.

This clonotype was detected ten times or more. The chain carries TRBV7-8 and TRBJ2-7, with D tentatively TRBD2 (6 bases). CDR3 length: 15 residues. The V and J ends lost 4 bases and 3 bases respectively, with 16 bases between them. The germline V gene encodes CDR1 SGHVS and CDR2 FQNEAQ. CDR3 protein: CASSSRPSVGYEQYF. CDR3 coding DNA: TGTGCCAGCAGCTCCCGTCCTAGCGTCGGCTACGAGCAGTACTTC.

DNA for the CDR3: TGTGCCAGCAGCCGGGCTTTGGAGCAGTACTTC. Translated, it gives CASSRALEQYF. This rearrangement joins TRBV6-2 or TRBV6-3 to TRBJ2-7, with D unresolved. Germline V gene data show CDR1 as MNHEY and CDR2 as SVGEGT. V lost 6 bases, J lost 7 bases, and 10 bases lay in between. This CDR3 spans 11 amino acids.

This clonotype came up many times. The CDR3 DNA sequence: TGTGCCAGCAGCCAAGGGACAGGGGGTGGGGACTATGGCTACACCTTC. It translates to CASSQGTGGGDYGYTF. The rearrangement joins TRBV4-2 to TRBJ1-2; 10 nucleotides align to TRBD1. Germline V gene lookup returns CDR1 LGHNA and CDR2 YNFKEQ. This CDR3 is 16 amino acids long. V lost 1 base, J lost 3 bases, and 5 bases stayed unmatched.

The chain joins TRBV19 to TRBJ2-4; D is perhaps TRBD2 (6 bases). V dropped 7 bases and J dropped 0 bases, with 19 bases sitting between them. There are 17 residues in the CDR3. Germline-derived CDR1 and CDR2 are LNHDA and SQIVND (reference sequence). CDR3 in amino acids: CASKATGLSLAKNIQYF. The CDR3 region has the DNA TGTGCCAGTAAAGCGACGGGACTGTCGCTAGCCAAAAACATTCAGTACTTC. Drawing the rest from reference TRBV19 and TRBJ2-4, the complete variable domain is DGGITQSPKYLFRKEGQNVTLSCEQNLNHDAMYWYRQDPGQGLRLIYYSQIVNDFQKGDIAEGYSVSREKKESFPLTVTSAQKNPTAFYLCASKATGLSLAKNIQYFGAGTRLSVL.

This clonotype was seen more than once but under ten times. The V and J genes are TRBV28 and TRBJ2-3, with D possibly matching TRBD2 (7 bases). The CDR3 consists of 13 residues. Trimming left V 6 bases short and J 8 bases short, with 15 bases between. Germline lookup yields CDR1 MDHEN and CDR2 SYDVKM. This CDR3 is CASSRGGGITQYF. As DNA, the CDR3 is TGTGCCAGCAGCCGAGGGGGGGGGATTACGCAGTATTTT.

This rearrangement joins TRBV6-2 or TRBV6-3 to TRBJ2-4; D possibly corresponds to TRBD1 (5 bases). The CDR3 runs 12 residues. Per the germline V gene, CDR1 is MNHEY and CDR2 is SVGEGT. V lost 10 bases and J lost 6, with 13 bases in between. CDR3: CANRPGPNIQYF. DNA for the CDR3: TGTGCCAACAGGCCCGGTCCAAACATTCAGTACTTC.

The rearrangement uses TRBV28 and TRBJ2-1, with 9 bases fitting TRBD2. CDR1 is MDHEN, CDR2 SYDVKM, per germline. CDR3 length: 13 amino acids. J lost 8 bases, V lost 5 bases, and 4 bases had no gene match. CDR3 protein: CASSILAGDEQFF. CDR3 coding DNA: TGTGCCAGCAGTATCTTAGCGGGGGATGAGCAGTTCTTC.

This clonotype appeared a few times. The gene calls are TRBV30 and TRBJ2-7; TRBD2 might be the D (6 bases). There are 14 residues in the CDR3. The V gene's germline CDR1 is GTSNPN and CDR2 SVGIG (reference sequence). V gave up 1 base and J gave up 0 bases, with 10 bases separating them. The CDR3 region is CAWSGDSGSYEQYF. The CDR3 DNA reads as TGTGCCTGGAGTGGGGACTCCGGCTCCTACGAGCAGTACTTC.

V usage is TRBV7-2 and J usage is TRBJ1-6; D gene uncertain. The V and J ends lost 5 bases and 3 bases respectively, with 14 bases between them. The CDR3 is 16 amino acids. Germline-derived CDR1 and CDR2 are SGHTA and FQGNSA. The CDR3 sequence is CASSALPSGYNSPLHF. The CDR3 DNA sequence: TGTGCCAGCAGCGCCCTCCCCTCGGGCTATAATTCACCCCTCCACTTT.

V and J are TRBV7-9 and TRBJ2-1; the D is unclear. The V gene lost 1 base and the J gene lost 2 bases, with 9 bases spanning the gap. This CDR3 comprises 15 residues. The germline gives CDR1 SEHNR, CDR2 FQNEAQ (reference sequence). CDR3 protein: CASSLVLGPYNEQFF. CDR3 nucleotide sequence: TGTGCCAGCAGCTTAGTCCTAGGGCCCTACAATGAGCAGTTCTTC.

This clonotype has more than one count but fewer than ten. The V and J genes are TRBV6-2 or TRBV6-3 and TRBJ1-5; TRBD1 is a possible D gene (5 bases). The germline V gene has CDR1 MNHEY and CDR2 SVGEGT. V lost 5 bases and J lost 3, with 11 bases in between. The CDR3 runs to 14 residues. The CDR3, as DNA: TGTGCCAGCAGTAAGCCGGGGCCCAATCAGCCCCAGCATTTT. Protein: CASSKPGPNQPQHF.

The table lists this clonotype with many counts. This rearrangement joins TRBV7-8 to TRBJ1-1, with a possible D match to TRBD1 (5 bases). V was shortened by 0 bases and J by 4 bases, with 6 bases between the two germline ends. This CDR3 has 13 amino acids. The germline V gene has CDR1 SGHVS and CDR2 FQNEAQ. The CDR3 loop reads CASSLAGVTEAFF. The CDR3 bases are TGTGCCAGCAGCTTAGCAGGGGTCACTGAAGCTTTCTTT.

In this sample, this clonotype turned up many times. The chain is built from TRBV7-2 and TRBJ2-7, with 9 bases lining up with TRBD1. The V segment lost 5 bases and the J segment 4 bases; nucleotides outside the gene matches: 9. CDR3 size: 15 residues. Germline V CDR1 and CDR2: SGHTA, FQGNSA. For the CDR3, the DNA is TGTGCCAGCAGCGAAACTGGACAGGGGTGGTACGAGCAGTACTTC. This gives the protein CASSETGQGWYEQYF.

The chain joins TRBV28 to TRBJ2-1; D is possibly TRBD2 (5 bases). The ends were cut back, 5 bases at V and 3 bases at J, with 11 bases in the middle. This CDR3 is built from 14 residues. Germline CDR1 and CDR2: MDHEN and SYDVKM. This chain's CDR3 is CASSRAVHYNEQFF. The CDR3 DNA reads as TGTGCCAGCAGTCGAGCGGTGCACTACAATGAGCAGTTCTTC. Complete variable domain (other parts from reference TRBV28 and TRBJ2-1): DVKVTQSSRYLVKRTGEKVFLECVQDMDHENMFWYRQDPGLGLRLIYFSYDVKMKEKGDIPEGYSVSREKKERFSLILESASTNQTSMYLCASSRAVHYNEQFFGPGTRLTVL.

The V call is TRBV19, the J call TRBJ2-5; 9 bases map to TRBD2. Germline-derived CDR1 and CDR2 are LNHDA and SQIVND (reference sequence). V lost 3 bases and J lost 3; bases outside the gene matches: 5. The CDR3 is 15 amino acids. CDR3 in amino acids: CASSILSGGKETQYF. The CDR3 nucleotides read TGTGCCAGTAGTATCCTCAGCGGGGGGAAAGAGACCCAGTACTTC. Variable domain in full (rest from reference TRBV19 and TRBJ2-5): DGGITQSPKYLFRKEGQNVTLSCEQNLNHDAMYWYRQDPGQGLRLIYYSQIVNDFQKGDIAEGYSVSREKKESFPLTVTSAQKNPTAFYLCASSILSGGKETQYFGPGTRLLVL.

In this sample, this clonotype turned up a few times. DNA for the CDR3: TGTGCCAGCAGCTTCGACAGGGGAGGCAATCAGCCCCAGCATTTT. Translation: CASSFDRGGNQPQHF. This chain joins TRBV7-8 and TRBJ1-5; 8 nucleotides agree with TRBD1. This CDR3 is built from 15 residues. With 3 bases clipped from V and 2 bases from J, the junction kept 3 bases outside the gene matches. In germline, CDR1 is SGHVS, CDR2 FQNEAQ.

This sequence joins TRBV5-4 and TRBJ1-1, with D maybe TRBD1 (6 bases). Trimming left V 0 bases short and J 8 bases short, with 14 bases between. The CDR3 runs to 14 residues. Germline loops: CDR1 SGHNT, CDR2 YYREEE (reference sequence). The CDR3 DNA is TGTGCCAGCAGCTTGGCCGTGCAGGGGAAGGAAGCTTTCTTT. Protein: CASSLAVQGKEAFF.

This clonotype was seen only a few times. V gene TRBV6-2 or TRBV6-3 combines with J gene TRBJ1-5, with 7 bases aligning to TRBD1. The CDR3 consists of 15 residues. Germline CDR1 reads MNHEY; CDR2 reads SVGEGT. The junction had 9 bases not matched to a gene; V was cut back by 4 bases and J by 6 bases. The CDR3 DNA is TGTGCCAGCAGTTTTGATGACAGGGAGAGTCAGCCCCAGCATTTT. Translating gives CASSFDDRESQPQHF.

The chain employs TRBV7-2 and TRBJ2-5; the match to TRBD2 covers 9 bases. This CDR3 comprises 20 residues. J was trimmed by 5 bases and V by 0 bases; bases with no gene match: 19. Germline V gene sequence: CDR1 SGHTA, CDR2 FQGNSA. CDR3 nucleotides: TGTGCCAGCAGCTTAGCGCGACTCTCCTCAGCGGGGGGACTTTCGGAGACCCAGTACTTC. Protein product: CASSLARLSSAGGLSETQYF.

The sample holds a few counts of this clonotype. The rearrangement links TRBV2 to TRBJ1-2, with D possibly TRBD1 on 5 matching bases. The CDR3 sequence is 14 residues long. The germline gives CDR1 SNHLY, CDR2 FYNNEI. V was clipped by 0 bases and J by 5 bases, with 10 bases between them. Here the CDR3 DNA reads TGTGCCAGCAGTGAAGCGGGGGACCTTTATGGCTACACCTTC. It yields the protein CASSEAGDLYGYTF. Using reference TRBV2 and TRBJ1-2 for the parts outside the CDR3, the full variable domain is EPEVTQTPSHQVTQMGQEVILRCVPISNHLYFYWYRQILGQKVEFLVSFYNNEISEKSEIFDDQFSVERPDGSNFTLKIRSTKLEDSAMYFCASSEAGDLYGYTFGSGTRLTVV.